This T cell receptor beta chain was sequenced in a study of OX40 agonist ivuxolimab in advanced cancers. On the study more broadly: Hepatocellular carcinoma, melanoma, renal cell or head and neck cancer occurred in dose-escalation patients.

This table comes from immunoSEQ multiplex PCR, and its TCRdb copy is limited to in-frame clones, with some not included. The data hold more than 65,000 clones, with approximately 78% observed a single time. V lost 5 bases to trimming and J lost 0 bases, with 7 bases between them. The CDR3 is 14 residues long. Germline CDR1 reads SGHVS; CDR2 reads FQNEAQ. This sequence was found in an adult with an advanced solid tumor such as melanoma, head and neck, liver or kidney cancer. The chain employs TRBV7-8 and TRBJ2-2; D not resolved. This material consisted of CD4+ or CD8+ T cells sorted from blood, taken in a trial of the OX40 agonist ivuxolimab. The CDR3 bases are TGTGCCAGCAGCCACCAGGCGAACACCGGGGAGCTGTTTTTT. Translating it yields CASSHQANTGELFF.